A few counts support the clone carrying this T cell receptor beta chain. This sample includes further DNA sequences coding for the same CDR3. The data originate from a study of lymphopenia after photon versus proton radiotherapy. Germline V gene lookup returns CDR1 LNHDA and CDR2 SQIVND (reference sequence). With 0 bases removed from V and 4 bases from J, the gap between germline ends came to 10 bases. There are 15 residues in the CDR3. Sequencing was performed with immunoSEQ multiplex PCR; in TCRdb, only in-frame clones are kept and a portion is missing. The sample consists of 150,000 to 200,000 clones, 80% to 90% of them appearing once.

J is TRBJ2-1 and V is TRBV19, with D possibly being TRBD1 or TRBD2 (5 bases each). The sequenced sample was peripheral blood, obtained from a patient treated with photon-based radiotherapy. The receptor was derived from a man aged 50 to 59 with gastric cancer. The CDR3 loop reads CASSIDGTSYNEQFF. The CDR3 DNA reads as TGTGCCAGTAGTATAGATGGGACCTCGTACAATGAGCAGTTCTTC.